The 31 T cell receptor beta chains below all came from one sample that was sequenced in a study of shared clonotypes between healthy human individuals. Profiled with immunoSEQ multiplex PCR; TCRdb holds only in-frame clones, not every one. The sample holds a few million clones, 90% to 95% seen once. The sample consisted of naive CD4+ T cells sorted from blood. The subset: CD45RA+ positively selected. The receptor set was obtained from a man between 18 and 29 years old in good health.

V and J are TRBV29-1 and TRBJ2-7, with D uncertain. CDR3 length: 11 residues. CDR1 is SQVTM and CDR2 is ANQGSEA in the germline V gene. Trimming took 7 bases from V and 0 from J, leaving 7 bases between them. The CDR3 region has the DNA TGCAGCGGATCTAGCTCCTACGAGCAGTACTTC. Translated, it gives CSGSSSYEQYF.

The chain combines TRBV5-1 with TRBJ2-5; D is uncertain. There are 17 residues in the CDR3. The V end was cut by 2 bases, the J end by 5 bases, with 22 bases between. The V gene's germline CDR1 is SGHRS and CDR2 YFSETQ. DNA of the CDR3: TGCGCCAGCAGCTTTCGGAAGAGCTCGTTAGTGGGGGAGACCCAGTACTTC. Protein product: CASSFRKSSLVGETQYF.

The rearrangement joins TRBV7-9 to TRBJ1-4; D is uncertain. CDR1 is SEHNR and CDR2 is FQNEAQ in the germline V gene (reference sequence). V lost 4 bases and J lost 12, with 12 bases in between. The length of the CDR3 is 12 residues. The CDR3 is CASSSITVELFF. The CDR3 DNA reads TGTGCCAGCAGCTCCATTACGGTAGAACTGTTTTTT.

This chain uses TRBV7-2 with TRBJ1-2; 7 positions match TRBD1. J lost 7 bases, V lost 4 bases, and 9 bases had no gene match. The CDR3 spans 14 residues. Germline V gives CDR1 SGHTA, CDR2 FQGNSA. DNA for the CDR3: TGTGCCAGCAGCTGGGACAGCACTATTATTGGCTACACCTTC. Translating gives CASSWDSTIIGYTF.

This chain uses TRBV2 with TRBJ2-7; 8 nucleotides agree with TRBD2. The J segment lost 2 bases and the V segment lost 6 bases, leaving 3 bases of the junction unmatched. The CDR3 is 13 amino acids. Germline V lookup: CDR1 SNHLY, CDR2 FYNNEI. The CDR3 nucleotides read TGTGCCAGCAGAGCGGGAGAGCCCTACGAGCAGTACTTC. Its translation: CASRAGEPYEQYF.

The gene calls are TRBV5-1 and TRBJ2-2, with D perhaps TRBD1 (6 bases). This CDR3 spans 14 amino acids. The V and J ends lost 4 bases and 6 bases respectively, with 13 bases between them. Germline CDR1 SGHRS, CDR2 YFSETQ. The CDR3 DNA follows: TGCGCCAGCAGCGAAGGGGGACACGCCGGGGAGCTGTTTTTT. Translating it yields CASSEGGHAGELFF.

The J gene is TRBJ2-6, the V gene TRBV2, with 9 bases lining up with TRBD1. The V and J ends lost 6 bases and 2 bases, in that order; junction bases with no gene match: 5. This CDR3 contains 16 residues. In germline, CDR1 is SNHLY, CDR2 FYNNEI. In nucleotides, the CDR3 is TGTGCCAGCAGCGGGACAGGGAACCCTGGGGCCAACGTCCTGACTTTC. It translates to CASSGTGNPGANVLTF.

The chain carries TRBV28 and TRBJ2-7; 9 nucleotides agree with TRBD1. Germline V gene lookup returns CDR1 MDHEN and CDR2 SYDVKM. CDR3 length: 16 amino acids. Losses at the gene ends were 7 bases for V and 5 bases for J; bases not matched to a gene: 15. CDR3 loop: CASMRGGTGMGHEQYF. CDR3 bases: TGTGCCAGCATGAGAGGGGGGACAGGGATGGGCCACGAGCAGTACTTC. Drawing the rest from reference TRBV28 and TRBJ2-7, the complete variable domain is DVKVTQSSRYLVKRTGEKVFLECVQDMDHENMFWYRQDPGLGLRLIYFSYDVKMKEKGDIPEGYSVSREKKERFSLILESASTNQTSMYLCASMRGGTGMGHEQYFGPGTRLTVT.

CDR3 sequence (DNA): TGCGCCAGCAGTCAATCTGATTTCCCAGATGGCTACACCTTC. Translating it yields CASSQSDFPDGYTF. The V gene is TRBV23-1, the J gene TRBJ1-2, with D uncertain. TRBV23-1 is flagged as an ORF with uncertain function. There are 14 residues in the CDR3. Trimming pared 0 bases from V and 6 bases from J, leaving 11 bases between.

The V and J genes are TRBV6-1 and TRBJ2-3; D is uncertain. V was clipped by 4 bases and J by 2 bases, with 19 bases between them. This CDR3 contains 17 residues. The germline gives CDR1 MNHNS, CDR2 SASEGT. The CDR3 loop reads CASSASGSSSFTDTQYF. The CDR3 DNA reads as TGTGCCAGCAGTGCAAGTGGAAGCTCCTCTTTCACAGATACGCAGTATTTT.

The chain is built from TRBV5-4 and TRBJ1-3, with D tentatively TRBD1 (6 bases). Germline V lookup: CDR1 SGHNT, CDR2 YYREEE (reference sequence). The V and J ends lost 4 bases and 0 bases respectively, with 14 bases between them. This CDR3 has 16 residues. This CDR3 is CASSPGGASSGNTIYF. CDR3 coding DNA: TGTGCCAGCAGCCCGGGGGGGGCAAGCTCTGGAAACACCATATATTTT. The variable domain in full, completed from reference TRBV5-4 and TRBJ1-3, reads ETGVTQSPTHLIKTRGQQVTLRCSSQSGHNTVSWYQQALGQGPQFIFQYYREEENGRGNFPPRFSGLQFPNYSSELNVNALELDDSALYLCASSPGGASSGNTIYFGEGSWLTVV.

The table lists this clone with a count of one. The genes are TRBV5-4 and TRBJ2-1; the D gene could be TRBD1 or TRBD2 (5 bases each). The V gene's germline CDR1 is SGHNT and CDR2 YYREEE (reference sequence). CDR3 length: 15 residues. Trimming left V 2 bases short and J 7 bases short, with 16 bases between. The CDR3 DNA is TGTGCCAGCAGCTTCGACACCGGGACCCCGAATGAGCAGTTCTTC. It yields the protein CASSFDTGTPNEQFF.

This chain uses TRBV5-4 with TRBJ2-3; TRBD2 matches 8 bases. CDR3 length equals 18 residues. Trimming at V came to 0 bases and at J to 2 bases, leaving 11 bases not matched to a gene. CDR1 and CDR2 (germline): SGHNT, YYREEE (reference sequence). The CDR3 region is CASSLAGRGATLTDTQYF. The CDR3 nucleotides are TGTGCCAGCAGCTTGGCCGGGCGGGGGGCGACCCTCACAGATACGCAGTATTTT.

The genes are TRBV6-6 and TRBJ1-2, with D perhaps TRBD1 (6 bases). V dropped 8 bases and J dropped 8 bases, with 15 bases sitting between them. The CDR3 spans 12 residues. Germline V gives CDR1 MNHNY, CDR2 SVGAGI (reference sequence). The CDR3 region is CASAWGAEGYTF. CDR3 DNA: TGTGCCAGCGCCTGGGGGGCGGAAGGCTACACCTTC.

This clone was detected only a few times. The chain couples TRBV30 to TRBJ1-1; D is unclear. Germline CDR1 and CDR2: GTSNPN and SVGIG (reference sequence). Between the trimmed V and J ends, which lost 2 bases and 1 base, there was a span of 11 bases. This CDR3 has 14 amino acids. The CDR3 loop is CAWSSGMANTEAFF. The CDR3, as DNA: TGTGCCTGGAGTTCGGGGATGGCGAACACTGAAGCTTTCTTT. Drawing the rest from reference TRBV30 and TRBJ1-1, the complete variable domain is SQTIHQWPATLVQPVGSPLSLECTVEGTSNPNLYWYRQAAGRGLQLLFYSVGIGQISSEVPQNLSASRPQDRQFILSSKKLLLSDSGFYLCAWSSGMANTEAFFGQGTRLTVV.

This clone occurred once. This chain connects TRBV16 to TRBJ1-1; 8 positions match TRBD1. There are 16 residues in the CDR3. Germline CDR1 KGHSY, CDR2 FQNENV. With 2 bases clipped from V and 1 base from J, the junction kept 6 bases outside the gene matches. This CDR3 reads CASSQLDRARNTEAFF. CDR3 coding DNA: TGTGCCAGCAGCCAACTGGACAGGGCTCGGAACACTGAAGCTTTCTTT.

The rearrangement joins TRBV7-9 to TRBJ2-2, with D unresolved. Between the trimmed V and J ends, which lost 4 bases and 6 bases, there was a span of 12 bases. The CDR3 consists of 14 residues. Per germline, CDR1 SEHNR and CDR2 FQNEAQ (reference sequence). The DNA for the CDR3 is TGTGCCAGCAGCTCATCGCCGAGCCCCGGGGAGCTGTTTTTT. Translated, it gives CASSSSPSPGELFF.

Concerning this clone: Other DNA variants within this sample encode the same CDR3. The chain joins TRBV11-2 to TRBJ1-3, with D tentatively TRBD1 (6 bases). The CDR3 consists of 14 residues. V lost 5 bases and J lost 3, with 11 bases in between. From germline, CDR1 is SGHAT and CDR2 FQNNGV. CDR3 sequence (DNA): TGTGCCAGCAGCCAACAGGGTTTTGGAAACACCATATATTTT. Amino acids: CASSQQGFGNTIYF.

The chain recombines TRBV7-2 with TRBJ1-5, with D possibly TRBD1 on 5 matching bases. V lost 3 bases and J 7 bases, leaving 13 bases between the germline ends. Germline-derived CDR1 and CDR2 are SGHTA and FQGNSA. The CDR3 consists of 14 residues. CDR3 sequence: CASSFAGLGQPQHF. The CDR3 coding sequence is TGTGCCAGCAGCTTTGCAGGGTTAGGACAGCCCCAGCATTTT.

Worth noting for this clone: The sample holds other DNA sequences that translate to the same CDR3. The rearrangement links TRBV29-1 to TRBJ2-5; TRBD2 matches at 7 bases. Germline V gene data show CDR1 as SQVTM and CDR2 as ANQGSEA. The CDR3 spans 12 residues. V shed 0 bases, J shed 5 bases, and the junction held 0 bases outside the gene matches. CDR3 bases: TGCAGCGTTGAAGAGGGAGGGGAGACCCAGTACTTC. Its translation: CSVEEGGETQYF.

V usage is TRBV19 and J usage is TRBJ2-4; perhaps TRBD1 as D (6 bases). CDR1 LNHDA and CDR2 SQIVND come from the germline V gene (reference sequence). The CDR3 spans 15 residues. V lost 7 bases to trimming and J lost 1 base, with 14 bases between them. This chain's CDR3 is CASIPTGLAKNIQYF. As DNA, the CDR3 is TGTGCCAGTATACCCACAGGGTTGGCCAAAAACATTCAGTACTTC.

This chain joins TRBV5-8 and TRBJ2-1; TRBD1 matches at 7 bases. CDR1 and CDR2 from the germline V gene are SGHTS and YDEGEE. The CDR3 is made up of 15 amino acids. J was trimmed by 5 bases and V by 9 bases; bases with no gene match: 14. DNA for the CDR3: TGTGCCACACTACCGGGACAGCGGAAAGACAATGAGCAGTTCTTC. This gives the protein CATLPGQRKDNEQFF.

The V and J genes are TRBV11-2 and TRBJ2-2, with TRBD1 matching 7 bases. Losses at the gene ends were 5 bases for V and 4 bases for J; bases not matched to a gene: 7. Germline loops: CDR1 SGHAT, CDR2 FQNNGV. The CDR3 extends over 15 amino acids. The CDR3: CASSSTRGPTGELFF. DNA of the CDR3: TGTGCCAGCAGCAGCACGAGGGGGCCCACCGGGGAGCTGTTTTTT.

The chain is built from TRBV7-2 and TRBJ2-5; no clear D gene. This CDR3 has 12 residues. In germline, CDR1 is SGHTA, CDR2 FQGNSA. V lost 4 bases to trimming and J lost 7 bases, with 10 bases between them. DNA for the CDR3: TGTGCCAGCAGCTCGCGCCTTTGGACCCAGTACTTC. Encoded protein: CASSSRLWTQYF.

A single count supports this clone. The chain carries TRBV7-9 and TRBJ2-2; D is possibly TRBD1 (6 bases). Germline loops: CDR1 SEHNR, CDR2 FQNEAQ (reference sequence). The V end lost 2 bases, the J end lost 7 bases, and 11 bases lay between the germline ends. CDR3 size: 14 residues. The CDR3 here is CASSLPQGSGELFF. DNA of the CDR3: TGTGCCAGCAGCTTACCGCAGGGGAGCGGGGAGCTGTTTTTT. Full variable domain (outside the CDR3, taken from reference TRBV7-9 and TRBJ2-2): DTGVSQNPRHKITKRGQNVTFRCDPISEHNRLYWYRQTLGQGPEFLTYFQNEAQLEKSRLLSDRFSAERPKGSFSTLEIQRTEQGDSAMYLCASSLPQGSGELFFGEGSRLTVL.

This chain uses TRBV19 with TRBJ1-1; the D gene is possibly TRBD1 (5 bases). The germline CDR1 and CDR2 sequences are LNHDA and SQIVND (reference sequence). The CDR3 contains 14 residues. Trimming removed 3 bases from V and 4 bases from J, with 12 bases in between. CDR3 protein: CASSMVERGTEAFF. In DNA, the CDR3 is TGTGCCAGTAGTATGGTGGAAAGGGGCACTGAAGCTTTCTTT.

This clone was found once. V gene TRBV2 combines with J gene TRBJ1-2, with D hard to call. The V gene's germline CDR1 is SNHLY and CDR2 FYNNEI. The CDR3 has 12 residues. Trimming stripped 5 bases from V and 4 bases from J, with 8 bases between. The CDR3 sequence is CASSMESYGYTF. CDR3 nucleotide sequence: TGTGCCAGCAGTATGGAGAGCTATGGCTACACCTTC.

As concerns this clone: The sample has other DNA sequences that encode this CDR3 too. The gene calls are TRBV7-9 and TRBJ2-3; D uncertain. V lost 3 bases and J 4 bases, leaving 2 bases between the germline ends. The CDR3 sequence is 11 residues long. Per the germline V gene, CDR1 is SEHNR and CDR2 is FQNEAQ (reference sequence). DNA for the CDR3: TGTGCCAGCAGCTTGTCAGATACGCAGTATTTT. As protein: CASSLSDTQYF.

This clone has a handful of counts. Other DNA sequences in the same sample also yield this CDR3. The chain employs TRBV4-1 and TRBJ1-1; D is unresolved. The germline gives CDR1 MGHRA, CDR2 YSYEKL. The CDR3 is made up of 13 amino acids. V lost 4 bases and J lost 0, with 6 bases in between. The CDR3 loop is CASSLTVNTEAFF. Written as DNA, the CDR3 is TGCGCCAGCAGCCTGACGGTGAACACTGAAGCTTTCTTT.

V is TRBV7-2 and J is TRBJ1-1, with D possibly TRBD1 on 5 matching bases. The CDR3 covers 15 residues. V shed 7 bases and J shed 2 bases, with 17 bases lying between them. CDR1 and CDR2 (germline): SGHTA, FQGNSA. The CDR3 DNA follows: TGTGCCAGCACCCATGCCCCAGGACACAACACTGAAGCTTTCTTT. Translating gives CASTHAPGHNTEAFF.

The chain carries TRBV7-9 and TRBJ1-2; weak D call: TRBD1 (5 bases). The V and J ends lost 0 bases and 3 bases respectively, with 8 bases between them. Germline CDR1 is SEHNR and CDR2 is FQNEAQ (reference sequence). The CDR3 sequence is 14 residues long. Here the CDR3 DNA reads TGTGCCAGCAGCTTAGCGGTGGGGGACTATGGCTACACCTTC. Amino acid sequence: CASSLAVGDYGYTF.